This T cell receptor beta chain was observed in a study of OX40 agonist ivuxolimab in advanced cancers. The overall study: Prior anti-PD-1, anti-PD-L1 or anti-CTLA-4 therapy was allowed; approximately 41% had some. Study-wide results and limits: More expanded clones were seen, on average, in CD8+ T cells than in CD4+. The CD4+ and CD8+ T cells in the blood had expanded clonally by week 6 at 0.1 to 3.0 mg/kg.

Note on this clone: Its target is unknown.

TCRdb keeps only in-frame clones here, not all; method: immunoSEQ multiplex PCR. The sample contains about 60,000 clones, about 85% of which appear only once. Cycle 7 day 1, cycle 4 day 1, and baseline were the timepoints at which blood was sampled. The CDR3 extends over 14 amino acids. Germline V gene lookup returns CDR1 SNHLY and CDR2 FYNNEI. The ends were cut back, 5 bases at V and 3 bases at J, with 13 bases in the middle. Sequencing used CD4+ or CD8+ T cells sorted from blood, obtained in a trial of the OX40 agonist ivuxolimab. The chain joins TRBV2 to TRBJ1-1, with D possibly matching TRBD1 (5 bases). The receptor comes from an adult with an advanced solid tumor such as melanoma, head and neck, liver or kidney cancer. CDR3 nucleotides: TGTGCCAGCAGTTTTCAGGGTAAGGACACTGAAGCTTTCTTT. Protein product: CASSFQGKDTEAFF.